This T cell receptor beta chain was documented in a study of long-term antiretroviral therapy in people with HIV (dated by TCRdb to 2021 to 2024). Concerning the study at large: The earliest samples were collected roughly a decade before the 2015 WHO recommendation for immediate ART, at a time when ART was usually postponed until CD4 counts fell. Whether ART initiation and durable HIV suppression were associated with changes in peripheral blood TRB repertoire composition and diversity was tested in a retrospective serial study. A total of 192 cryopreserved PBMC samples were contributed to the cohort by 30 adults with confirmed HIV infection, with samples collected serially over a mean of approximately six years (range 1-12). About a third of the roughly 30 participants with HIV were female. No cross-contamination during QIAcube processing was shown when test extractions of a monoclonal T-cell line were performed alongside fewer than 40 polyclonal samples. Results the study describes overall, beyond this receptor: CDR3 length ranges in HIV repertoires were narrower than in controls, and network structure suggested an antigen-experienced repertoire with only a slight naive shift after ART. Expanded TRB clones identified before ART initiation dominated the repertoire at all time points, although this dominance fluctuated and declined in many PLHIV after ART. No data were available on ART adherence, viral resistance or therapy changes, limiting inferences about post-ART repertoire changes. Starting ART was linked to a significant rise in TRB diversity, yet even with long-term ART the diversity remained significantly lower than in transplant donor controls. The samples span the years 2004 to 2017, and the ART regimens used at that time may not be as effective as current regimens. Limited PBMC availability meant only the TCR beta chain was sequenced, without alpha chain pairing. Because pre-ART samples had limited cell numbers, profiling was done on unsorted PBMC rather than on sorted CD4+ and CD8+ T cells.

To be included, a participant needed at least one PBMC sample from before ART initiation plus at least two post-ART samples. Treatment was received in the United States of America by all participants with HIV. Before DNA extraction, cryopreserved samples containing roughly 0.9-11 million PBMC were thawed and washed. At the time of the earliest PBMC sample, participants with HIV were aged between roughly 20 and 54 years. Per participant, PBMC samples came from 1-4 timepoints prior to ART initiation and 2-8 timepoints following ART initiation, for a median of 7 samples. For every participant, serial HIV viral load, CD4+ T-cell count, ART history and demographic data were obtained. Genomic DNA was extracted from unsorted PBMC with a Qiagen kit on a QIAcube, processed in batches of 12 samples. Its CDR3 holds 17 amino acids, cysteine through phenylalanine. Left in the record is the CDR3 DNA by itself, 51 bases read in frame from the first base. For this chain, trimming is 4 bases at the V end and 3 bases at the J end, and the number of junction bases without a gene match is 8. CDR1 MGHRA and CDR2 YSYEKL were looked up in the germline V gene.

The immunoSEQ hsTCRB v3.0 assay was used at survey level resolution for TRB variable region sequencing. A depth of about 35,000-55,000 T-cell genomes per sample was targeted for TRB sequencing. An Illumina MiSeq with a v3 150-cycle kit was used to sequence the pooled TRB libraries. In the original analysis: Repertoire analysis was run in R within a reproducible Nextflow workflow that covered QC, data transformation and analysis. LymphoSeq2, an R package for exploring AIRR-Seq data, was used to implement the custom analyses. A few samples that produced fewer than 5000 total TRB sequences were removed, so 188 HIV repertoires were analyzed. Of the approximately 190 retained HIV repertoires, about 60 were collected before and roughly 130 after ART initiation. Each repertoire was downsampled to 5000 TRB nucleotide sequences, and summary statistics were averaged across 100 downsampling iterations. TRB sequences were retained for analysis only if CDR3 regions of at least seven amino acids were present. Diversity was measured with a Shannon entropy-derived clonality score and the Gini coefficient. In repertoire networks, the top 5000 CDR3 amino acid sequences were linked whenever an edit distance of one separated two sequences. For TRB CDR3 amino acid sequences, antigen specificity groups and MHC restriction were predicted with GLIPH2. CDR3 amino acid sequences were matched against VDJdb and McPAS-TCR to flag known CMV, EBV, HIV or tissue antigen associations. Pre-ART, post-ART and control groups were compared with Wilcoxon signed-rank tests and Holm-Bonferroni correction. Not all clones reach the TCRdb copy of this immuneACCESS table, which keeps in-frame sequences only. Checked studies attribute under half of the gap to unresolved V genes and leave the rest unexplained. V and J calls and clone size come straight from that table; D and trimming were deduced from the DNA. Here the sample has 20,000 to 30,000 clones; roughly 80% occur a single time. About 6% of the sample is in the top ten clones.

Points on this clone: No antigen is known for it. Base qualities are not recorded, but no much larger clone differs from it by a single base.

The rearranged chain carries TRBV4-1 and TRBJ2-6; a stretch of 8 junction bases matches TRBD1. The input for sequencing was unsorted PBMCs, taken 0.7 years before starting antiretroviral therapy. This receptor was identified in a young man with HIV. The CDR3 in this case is CASSPRQGAGGANVLTF. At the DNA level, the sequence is TGCGCCAGCAGCCCCCGCCAGGGGGCAGGTGGGGCCAACGTCCTGACTTTC.